This T cell receptor (beta chain) appears in the sequencing data of a study of blood T cell repertoires in COVID-19. Turning to the study itself: Samples of COVID-19 (acute and convalescent) were obtained from the United States, Italy and Spain. The analysed material was cDNA or gDNA that came from T cells, B-cell-depleted T cells, or PBMCs.

Germline-derived CDR1 and CDR2 are SGHTA and FQGNSA. V was clipped by 3 bases and J by 0 bases, with 13 bases between them. This CDR3 region has 16 residues. The authors' processing: Nucleated cell counts were estimated from reference gene primer amplification. The table came from immunoSEQ multiplex PCR; TCRdb's copy has only in-frame clones and leaves some out. The D gene and trimming were derived from the DNA, and the V and J assignments and clone size from that table. The sample consists of some 99,000 clones, 70% to 90% of them appearing once. The chain is built from TRBV7-2 and TRBJ2-3, with D tentatively TRBD2 (6 bases). Source material: peripheral blood. This sequence was found in a human donor in a cohort sampled during active COVID-19. CDR3 sequence: CASSFRGGASTDTQYF. The CDR3, as DNA: TGTGCCAGCAGCTTCCGAGGCGGGGCTAGCACAGATACGCAGTATTTT.